Shown below are 23 T cell receptor beta chains from a single sample sequenced in a study of T cells in Graves' hyperthyroidism and ophthalmopathy. What was amplified from RNA transcripts were TCR beta CDR3 regions. The HTBI primer set was used in a first-round RT-PCR of the TCR CDR3. In TCRdb, the multiplex PCR reads were re-called with MiXCR into one record per CDR3 protein. The table has 300,000 to 350,000 distinct CDR3 sequences, roughly 23% seen once. The specimen sequenced was blood. All receptors derive from a woman aged 45-65 years with Graves' hyperthyroidism.

The sample holds many counts of this clonotype. The rearrangement uses TRBV11-2 and TRBJ2-1, with unresolved D. Deletions cut 5 bases from V and 7 bases from J, with 18 bases between. CDR3 length: 15 amino acids. The germline V gene has CDR1 SGHAT and CDR2 FQNNGV. CDR3 residues: CASSANSGGFNEQFF. In DNA form, the CDR3 reads TGTGCCAGCAGCGCGAATTCCGGCGGTTTTAATGAGCAGTTCTTC.

This clonotype occurred many times. The rearrangement links TRBV2 to TRBJ1-4; D is unresolved. V was pared by 7 bases and J by 6 bases, with 12 bases between. The CDR3 contains 13 residues. Germline V CDR1 and CDR2: SNHLY, FYNNEI. CDR3 region: CASKPQMDEKLFF. CDR3 in DNA: TGTGCCAGCAAACCCCAAATGGATGAAAAACTGTTTTTT.

The rearrangement joins TRBV7-6 to TRBJ2-1; 11 bases align to TRBD2. J was trimmed by 4 bases and V by 6 bases; bases with no gene match: 5. Germline loops: CDR1 SGHVS, CDR2 FNYEAQ. The CDR3 is 15 residues long. The CDR3, as DNA: TGTGCCAGCAGGAGGACTAGCGGGCTTTACAATGAGCAGTTCTTC. Translation gives CASRRTSGLYNEQFF.

This clonotype was seen repeatedly, ten times or more. This chain joins TRBV2 and TRBJ1-1, with 7 nucleotides matching TRBD1. The CDR3 runs to 15 residues. The germline V gene has CDR1 SNHLY and CDR2 FYNNEI. V lost 3 bases to trimming and J lost 1 base; unmatched junction nucleotides: 5. The CDR3 DNA sequence: TGTGCCAGCAGTGAGCGGACAGGCCAGAACACTGAAGCTTTCTTT. As protein: CASSERTGQNTEAFF.

The table lists this clonotype with many counts. This chain uses TRBV11-2 with TRBJ1-2; 7 bases align to TRBD1. Germline CDR1 and CDR2: SGHAT and FQNNGV. V lost 3 bases and J lost 5; bases outside the gene matches: 6. CDR3 length equals 14 residues. The CDR3 coding sequence is TGTGCCAGCAGCTTCGTTTCGGGACAGTATGGCTACACCTTC. Translated, it gives CASSFVSGQYGYTF.

This clonotype turned up a few times. The chain is built from TRBV12-3 or TRBV12-4 and TRBJ2-3; D gene unclear. V lost 5 bases, J lost 14 bases, and 17 bases lay in between. This CDR3 is 12 amino acids long. The CDR3: CASSTWASAPYF. The CDR3 region has the DNA TGTGCCAGCAGTACGTGGGCTTCGGCTCCGTATTTT.

The gene calls are TRBV2 and TRBJ2-1; 8 bases are a match to TRBD1. The germline V gene encodes CDR1 SNHLY and CDR2 FYNNEI. This CDR3 has 15 amino acids. The J segment lost 7 bases and the V segment lost 6 bases, leaving 11 bases of the junction unmatched. CDR3 protein: CASRELPGQENEQFF. The DNA of the CDR3 is TGTGCCAGCAGGGAGCTGCCGGGACAGGAGAATGAGCAGTTCTTC.

Many counts were recorded for this clonotype. The chain joins TRBV7-2 to TRBJ1-1, with TRBD1 as a possible D gene (5 bases). Trimming took 5 bases from V and 0 from J, leaving 13 bases between them. Germline V gives CDR1 SGHTA, CDR2 FQGNSA. The CDR3 runs to 15 residues. For the CDR3, the DNA is TGTGCCAGCAGCCATTCGGGACGCTTGAACACTGAAGCTTTCTTT. Residues: CASSHSGRLNTEAFF.

This clonotype has at least ten counts. CDR3: CASSDYRASPLHF. The CDR3 DNA sequence: TGTGCCAGCAGCGACTACAGGGCTTCACCCCTCCACTTT. The V call is TRBV6-1, the J call TRBJ1-6; the D gene is possibly TRBD1 (6 bases). Trimming pared 6 bases from V and 9 bases from J, leaving 12 bases between. The CDR3 covers 13 residues. Per germline, CDR1 MNHNS and CDR2 SASEGT.

Many counts were recorded for this clonotype. This chain connects TRBV5-1 to TRBJ1-1; no reliable D call. V lost 6 bases and J lost 1, with 13 bases in between. Germline CDR1 is SGHRS and CDR2 is YFSETQ. The CDR3 contains 14 residues. Here the CDR3 DNA reads TGCGCCAGCACCGTCTTAGCGGGGAACACTGAAGCTTTCTTT. Amino acid sequence: CASTVLAGNTEAFF. The variable domain in full, completed from reference TRBV5-1 and TRBJ1-1, reads KAGVTQTPRYLIKTRGQQVTLSCSPISGHRSVSWYQQTPGQGLQFLFEYFSETQRNKGNFPGRFSGRQFSNSRSEMNVSTLELGDSALYLCASTVLAGNTEAFFGQGTRLTVV.

The chain carries TRBV28 and TRBJ2-4, with 9 bases aligning to TRBD1. The trim removed 6 bases at V and 2 bases at J, leaving 8 bases unmatched. CDR3 length equals 16 residues. CDR1 is MDHEN and CDR2 is SYDVKM in the germline V gene. CDR3: CASSTPTGGTKNIQYF. Here the CDR3 DNA reads TGTGCCAGCAGCACCCCGACAGGGGGAACCAAAAACATTCAGTACTTC.

This rearrangement joins TRBV30 to TRBJ2-5; the match to TRBD2 covers 8 bases. There are 15 residues in the CDR3. The germline V gene has CDR1 GTSNPN and CDR2 SVGIG (reference sequence). Trimming at V came to 0 bases and at J to 4 bases, leaving 7 bases not matched to a gene. CDR3 sequence (DNA): TGTGCCTGGAGTGTAGTTCGGGGGGGGTCAGAGACCCAGTACTTC. It yields the protein CAWSVVRGGSETQYF.

This clonotype was seen a few times. In nucleotides, the CDR3 is TGTGCCAGCAATCCCGTGGCGGACTCCTACGAGCAGTACTTC. Translation gives CASNPVADSYEQYF. The genes are TRBV27 and TRBJ2-7; unclear D gene. Trimming removed 7 bases from V and 0 bases from J, with 13 bases in between. This CDR3 comprises 14 residues. Per germline, CDR1 MNHEY and CDR2 SMNVEV (reference sequence).

This clonotype was seen ten or more times. V and J are TRBV7-3 and TRBJ1-1; tentative D call: TRBD1 (6 bases). CDR1 is SGHTA and CDR2 is FQGTGA in the germline V gene. V lost 1 base, J lost 1 base, and 7 bases lay in between. The CDR3 has 14 amino acids. CDR3 region: CASSLIGGNTEAFF. CDR3 nucleotide sequence: TGTGCCAGCAGCTTAATAGGGGGGAACACTGAAGCTTTCTTT.

This clonotype occurred many times. V gene TRBV10-3 combines with J gene TRBJ2-7; 11 bases are a match to TRBD2. CDR3 length equals 14 residues. V lost 4 bases to trimming and J lost 3 bases; unmatched junction nucleotides: 2. Per the germline V gene, CDR1 is ENHRY and CDR2 is SYGVKD. The CDR3 region has the DNA TGTGCCATCAGTGCCGGGACTAGCGGCTACGAGCAGTACTTC. The encoded protein is CAISAGTSGYEQYF.

This clonotype showed up many times. DNA of the CDR3: TGCGCCAGCAGTGAGGCAGGGGGCCCGAGCACTGAAGCTTTCTTT. Protein: CASSEAGGPSTEAFF. V is TRBV10-1 and J is TRBJ1-1; 8 bases fit TRBD1. Germline V lookup: CDR1 WNHNN, CDR2 SYGVQD (reference sequence). The CDR3 has 15 amino acids. The V and J ends lost 2 bases and 4 bases, in that order; junction bases with no gene match: 6.

This sequence joins TRBV11-2 and TRBJ2-1; 12 bases agree with TRBD2. The germline gives CDR1 SGHAT, CDR2 FQNNGV. CDR3 length: 17 residues. The V and J ends lost 3 bases and 8 bases, in that order; junction bases with no gene match: 11. CDR3 in DNA: TGTGCCAGCAGCTTGGCTTGGCTAGCGGGAGGGTTCGATGAGCAGTTCTTC. It translates to CASSLAWLAGGFDEQFF.

The sample holds many counts of this clonotype. The genes are TRBV27 and TRBJ2-7; possibly TRBD1 for D (5 bases). Trimming shortened V by 3 bases and J by 4 bases, and 10 bases separated the two germline ends. Germline assignment: CDR1 MNHEY and CDR2 SMNVEV (reference sequence). The CDR3 covers 13 residues. The CDR3 coding sequence is TGTGCCAGCAGTTTTTCAGACAGATACGAGCAGTACTTC. Translated, it gives CASSFSDRYEQYF.

This clonotype has a count of ten or more. The chain uses TRBV7-6 and TRBJ1-5, with unresolved D. V was trimmed by 2 bases and J by 9 bases, leaving 8 bases between them. The length of the CDR3 is 12 residues. The germline CDR1 and CDR2 sequences are SGHVS and FNYEAQ. The CDR3 here is CASSLRLGPQHF. The CDR3 region has the DNA TGTGCCAGCAGCTTAAGGTTGGGGCCCCAGCATTTT.

This clonotype came up many times. V and J are TRBV20-1 and TRBJ2-7, with TRBD1 matching over 9 bases. The CDR3 has 13 residues. Trimming at V came to 5 bases and at J to 5 bases, leaving 7 bases not matched to a gene. Germline assignment: CDR1 DFQATT and CDR2 SNEGSKA (reference sequence). The DNA of the CDR3 is TGCAGTGCTCCCGGGACAGGGTCGGACGAGCAGTACTTC. It yields the protein CSAPGTGSDEQYF.

The chain couples TRBV10-3 to TRBJ2-2, with no clear D. Trimming took 10 bases from V and 1 from J, leaving 7 bases between them. Germline CDR1 and CDR2: ENHRY and SYGVKD. The CDR3 runs 12 residues. CDR3: CATVKNTGELFF. For the CDR3, the DNA is TGTGCCACCGTGAAGAACACCGGGGAGCTGTTTTTT.

This clonotype was picked up a small number of times. The CDR3 DNA reads TGTGCCAGCACTAAGGGTTTCAATCAGCCCCAGCATTTT. It translates to CASTKGFNQPQHF. J is TRBJ1-5 and V is TRBV7-2; D call uncertain. From germline, CDR1 is SGHTA and CDR2 FQGNSA. The CDR3 extends over 13 amino acids. Trimming took 7 bases from V and 3 from J, leaving 10 bases between them. The complete variable domain, with remaining parts taken from reference TRBV7-2 and TRBJ1-5, reads GAGVSQSPSNKVTEKGKDVELRCDPISGHTALYWYRQSLGQGLEFLIYFQGNSAPDKSGLPSDRFSAERTGGSVSTLTIQRTQQEDSAVYLCASTKGFNQPQHFGDGTRLSIL.

This clonotype was seen ten or more times. CDR3 nucleotide sequence: TGTGCCAGCAGCGCCCGGCAGGGACCCACCATCTATGGCTACACCTTC. Translating gives CASSARQGPTIYGYTF. The chain links TRBV7-8 to TRBJ1-2; weak D call: TRBD1 (5 bases). The CDR3 consists of 16 residues. V was shortened by 5 bases and J by 4 bases, with 20 bases between the two germline ends. In germline, CDR1 is SGHVS, CDR2 FQNEAQ. Full variable domain (outside the CDR3, taken from reference TRBV7-8 and TRBJ1-2): GAGVSQSPRYKVAKRGQDVALRCDPISGHVSLFWYQQALGQGPEFLTYFQNEAQLDKSGLPSDRFFAERPEGSVSTLKIQRTQQEDSAVYLCASSARQGPTIYGYTFGSGTRLTVV.